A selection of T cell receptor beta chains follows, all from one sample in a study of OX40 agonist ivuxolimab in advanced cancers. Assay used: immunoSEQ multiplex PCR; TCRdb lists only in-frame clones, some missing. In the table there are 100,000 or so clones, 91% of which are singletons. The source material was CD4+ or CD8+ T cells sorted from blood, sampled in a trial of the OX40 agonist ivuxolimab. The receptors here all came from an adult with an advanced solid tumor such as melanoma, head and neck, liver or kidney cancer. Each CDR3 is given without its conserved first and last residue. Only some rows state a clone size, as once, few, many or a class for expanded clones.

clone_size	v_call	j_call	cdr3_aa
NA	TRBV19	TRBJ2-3	ASRQRGYTDTQY
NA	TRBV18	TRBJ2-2	ASSPPGTGELF
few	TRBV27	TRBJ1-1	ASTRQGQGDTEAF
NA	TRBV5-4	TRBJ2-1	ASSTSGLNEQF
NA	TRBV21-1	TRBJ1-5	ASSKGAWSGNQPQH
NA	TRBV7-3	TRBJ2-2	ASSLTGRQNGELF
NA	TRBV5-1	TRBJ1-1	ASSLGHLEAF
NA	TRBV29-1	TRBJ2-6	SVGAWASGANVLT
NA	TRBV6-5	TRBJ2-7	ASQNGDVAEQY
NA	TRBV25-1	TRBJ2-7	ASSESLGGGGFYEQY
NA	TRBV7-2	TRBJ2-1	ASSLALLATDNEQF
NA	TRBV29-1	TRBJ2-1	SVGPGGGEQF
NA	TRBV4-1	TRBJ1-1	ASSQDGRATEAF
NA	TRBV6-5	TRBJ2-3	ASSPGWGPQY
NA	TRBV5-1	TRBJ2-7	ASSLASGNGEQY
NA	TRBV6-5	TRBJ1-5	ASSYLRTGNQPQH
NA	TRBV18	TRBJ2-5	ASSPRTSGQTQY
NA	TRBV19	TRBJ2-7	ASSMDRDRYEQY
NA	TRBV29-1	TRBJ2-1	SVGLALGSNEQF
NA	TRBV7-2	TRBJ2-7	ASSLGPGIYEQY
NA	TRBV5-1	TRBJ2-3	ASSLTALAVSTDTQY
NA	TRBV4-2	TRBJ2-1	ASSRTSGTGFNEQF
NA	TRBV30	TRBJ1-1	AWSSRGMSEAF
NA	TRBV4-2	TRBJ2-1	ASSQRTSGKRLAYNEQF
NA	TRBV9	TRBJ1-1	ASSSTPVNTEAF